This TCR beta chain comes out of a study of blood T cells in healthy people across ages. The CDR3 has 14 residues. V was pared by 2 bases and J by 1 base, with 4 bases of the junction left unmatched. CDR1 DFQATT and CDR2 SNEGSKA come from the germline V gene (reference sequence). A second PCR, run for about 6 to 11 cycles, used a sample-barcoded 5' primer plus a J-beta primer mix. Tags on each cDNA molecule came from a template-switch adaptor with 12 random nucleotides. TCRdb re-called the 5' RACE reads through MiXCR, storing one row per CDR3 protein. The table shows under 2,000,000 distinct CDR3 sequences, with roughly 49% occurring only once. In each sample, at least 6.5 million PBMCs were isolated.

Sequencing was performed on blood. This receptor was obtained from a middle-aged woman in good health. The chain recombines TRBV20-1 with TRBJ2-5; 7 nucleotides agree with TRBD2. DNA of the CDR3: TGCAGTGCTAGAAGAACGGGGGGCCAAGAGACCCAGTACTTC. It codes for CSARRTGGQETQYF.